This record looks at one T cell receptor (beta chain) sequence and its context. Its specificity is unknown. Repertoires were generated with immunoSEQ multiplex PCR, while TCRdb's copy carries only in-frame clones and drops some. The repertoire holds roughly 100,000 clones, with around 96% as singletons. This record comes from a study of cytomegalovirus exposure and HLA in healthy donors. These donors were members of the roughly 120-subject validation cohort, a group separate from the roughly 670-subject first cohort. General study findings and limits: Some public TCRs appeared in many individuals, while most sequences were rare. 150 to 200 TCR beta chains were listed as cytomegalovirus-associated. Under in vitro conditions, three CMV-associated chains were confirmed as specific for CMV antigens.

V lost 7 bases and J lost 6; bases outside the gene matches: 6. The CDR3 totals 13 residues. The germline V gene has CDR1 MNHEY and CDR2 SVGAGI. The TCR originated in a woman between 18 and 30 years old in good health and CMV-seronegative. Sequencing input: PBMCs. The chain recombines TRBV6-5 with TRBJ1-1; 9 nucleotides line up with TRBD1. CDR3 DNA sequence: TGTGCCAGCATCCTGACAGGGGGTGCTGAAGCTTTCTTT. It translates to CASILTGGAEAFF.